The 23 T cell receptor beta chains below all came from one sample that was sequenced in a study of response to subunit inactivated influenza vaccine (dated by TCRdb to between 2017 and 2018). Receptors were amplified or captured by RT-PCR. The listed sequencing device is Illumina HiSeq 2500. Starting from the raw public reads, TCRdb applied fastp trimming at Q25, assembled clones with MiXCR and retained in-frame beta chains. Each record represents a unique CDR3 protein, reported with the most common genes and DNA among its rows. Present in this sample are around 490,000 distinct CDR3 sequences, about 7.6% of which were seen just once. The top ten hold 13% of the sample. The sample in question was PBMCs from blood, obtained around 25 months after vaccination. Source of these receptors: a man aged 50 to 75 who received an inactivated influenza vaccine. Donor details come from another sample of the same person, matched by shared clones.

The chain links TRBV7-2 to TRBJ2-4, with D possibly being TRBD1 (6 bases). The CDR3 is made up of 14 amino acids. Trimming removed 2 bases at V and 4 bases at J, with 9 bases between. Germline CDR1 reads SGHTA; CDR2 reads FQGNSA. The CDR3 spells CASSLRTEKNIQYF. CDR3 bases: TGTGCCAGCAGCTTACGGACAGAAAAAAACATTCAGTACTTC. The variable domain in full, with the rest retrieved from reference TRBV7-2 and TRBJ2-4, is GAGVSQSPSNKVTEKGKDVELRCDPISGHTALYWYRQSLGQGLEFLIYFQGNSAPDKSGLPSDRFSAERTGGSVSTLTIQRTQQEDSAVYLCASSLRTEKNIQYFGAGTRLSVL.

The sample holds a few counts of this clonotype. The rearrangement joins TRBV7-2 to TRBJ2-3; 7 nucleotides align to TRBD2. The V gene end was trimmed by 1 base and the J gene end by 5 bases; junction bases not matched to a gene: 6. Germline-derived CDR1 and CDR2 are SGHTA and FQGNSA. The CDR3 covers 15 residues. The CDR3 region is CASSLVAGDRDTQYF. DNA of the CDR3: TGTGCCAGCAGCTTAGTGGCGGGAGACAGAGATACGCAGTATTTT. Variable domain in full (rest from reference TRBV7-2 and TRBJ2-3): GAGVSQSPSNKVTEKGKDVELRCDPISGHTALYWYRQSLGQGLEFLIYFQGNSAPDKSGLPSDRFSAERTGGSVSTLTIQRTQQEDSAVYLCASSLVAGDRDTQYFGPGTRLTVL.

For the CDR3, the DNA is TGTGCCAGCTCGGCGGACGTGGGGGAAGGCTATGGCTACACCTTC. Translated, it gives CASSADVGEGYGYTF. The chain employs TRBV18 and TRBJ1-2; possible D gene TRBD1, 5 bases. CDR3 size: 15 residues. The germline V and J ends were trimmed by 6 bases and 4 bases, with 18 bases remaining between them. Germline V gene data show CDR1 as KGHSH and CDR2 as LQKENI.

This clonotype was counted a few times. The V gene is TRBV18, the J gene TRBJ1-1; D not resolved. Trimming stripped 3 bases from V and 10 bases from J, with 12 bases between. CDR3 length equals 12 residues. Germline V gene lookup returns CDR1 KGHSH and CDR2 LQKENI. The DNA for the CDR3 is TGTGCCAGCTCACCGGAAGGTTGGGGAGCTTTCTTT. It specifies CASSPEGWGAFF.

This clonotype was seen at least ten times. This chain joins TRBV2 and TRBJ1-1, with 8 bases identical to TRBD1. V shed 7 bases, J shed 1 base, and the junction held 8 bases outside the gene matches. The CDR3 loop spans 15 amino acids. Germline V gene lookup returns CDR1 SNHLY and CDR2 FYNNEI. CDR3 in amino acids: CASTADRVQNTEAFF. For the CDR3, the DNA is TGTGCCAGCACCGCGGACAGGGTCCAGAACACTGAAGCTTTCTTT.

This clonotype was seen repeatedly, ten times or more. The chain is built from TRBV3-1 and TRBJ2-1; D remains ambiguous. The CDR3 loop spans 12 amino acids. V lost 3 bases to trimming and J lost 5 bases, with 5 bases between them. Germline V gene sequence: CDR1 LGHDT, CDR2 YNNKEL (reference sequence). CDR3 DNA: TGTGCCAGCAGCCAGGTTGACAATGAGCAGTTCTTC. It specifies CASSQVDNEQFF.

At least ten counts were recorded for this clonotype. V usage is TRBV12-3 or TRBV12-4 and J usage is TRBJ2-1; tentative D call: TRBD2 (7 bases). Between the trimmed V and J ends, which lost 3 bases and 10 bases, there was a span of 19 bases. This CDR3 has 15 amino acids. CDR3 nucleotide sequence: TGTGCCAGCAGTTTTGGGGGGGGCCGGGCAAGGGAGCAGTTCTTC. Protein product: CASSFGGGRAREQFF.

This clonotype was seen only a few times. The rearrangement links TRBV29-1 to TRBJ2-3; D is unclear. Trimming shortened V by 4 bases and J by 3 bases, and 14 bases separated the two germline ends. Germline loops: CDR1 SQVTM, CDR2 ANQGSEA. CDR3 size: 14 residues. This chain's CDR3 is CSVARIDSTDTQYF. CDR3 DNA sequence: TGCAGCGTTGCGCGCATTGATAGTACAGATACGCAGTATTTT.

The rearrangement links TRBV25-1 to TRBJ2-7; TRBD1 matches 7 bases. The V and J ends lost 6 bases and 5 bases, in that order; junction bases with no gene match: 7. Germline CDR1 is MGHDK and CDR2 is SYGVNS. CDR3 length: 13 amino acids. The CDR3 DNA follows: TGTGCCAGCAGCGTGACAGGGTTCAACGAGCAGTACTTC. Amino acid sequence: CASSVTGFNEQYF.

CDR3 region: CASSLRGMGTDTQYF. CDR3 in DNA: TGTGCCAGCAGCTTACGAGGAATGGGCACAGATACGCAGTATTTT. This sequence joins TRBV5-8 and TRBJ2-3; D uncertain. CDR3 length equals 15 residues. The V end lost 2 bases, the J end lost 1 base, and 11 bases lay between the germline ends. Germline V gene sequence: CDR1 SGHTS, CDR2 YDEGEE.

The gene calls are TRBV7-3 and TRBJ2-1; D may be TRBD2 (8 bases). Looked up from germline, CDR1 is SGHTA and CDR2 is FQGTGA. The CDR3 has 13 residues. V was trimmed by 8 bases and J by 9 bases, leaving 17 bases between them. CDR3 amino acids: CASGTGGGVEQFF. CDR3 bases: TGTGCCAGCGGTACGGGAGGGGGCGTTGAGCAGTTCTTC.

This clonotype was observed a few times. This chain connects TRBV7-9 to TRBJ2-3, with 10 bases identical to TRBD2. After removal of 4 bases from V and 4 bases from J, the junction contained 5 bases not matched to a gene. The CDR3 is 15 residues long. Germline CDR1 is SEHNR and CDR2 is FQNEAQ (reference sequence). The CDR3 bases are TGTGCCAGCAGCTCAGCGGGAGGGCCGTCAGATACGCAGTATTTT. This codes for CASSSAGGPSDTQYF.

The CDR3 loop reads CASSLIGPSVPTDTQYF. CDR3 sequence (DNA): TGTGCCAGCAGTTTAATTGGACCTAGCGTCCCCACAGATACGCAGTATTTT. V is TRBV27 and J is TRBJ2-3; TRBD2 might be the D (6 bases). V was shortened by 2 bases and J by 2 bases, with 17 bases between the two germline ends. CDR1 MNHEY and CDR2 SMNVEV come from the germline V gene (reference sequence). The CDR3 runs to 17 residues.

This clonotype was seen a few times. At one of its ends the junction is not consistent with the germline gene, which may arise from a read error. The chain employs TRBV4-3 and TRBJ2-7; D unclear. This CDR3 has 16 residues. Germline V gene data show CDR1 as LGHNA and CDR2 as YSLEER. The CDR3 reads CATSQEVQAGPYEQYF. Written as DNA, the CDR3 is TGCGCCACCAGCCAAGAAGTTCAGGCAGGTCCCTACGAGCAGTACTTC.

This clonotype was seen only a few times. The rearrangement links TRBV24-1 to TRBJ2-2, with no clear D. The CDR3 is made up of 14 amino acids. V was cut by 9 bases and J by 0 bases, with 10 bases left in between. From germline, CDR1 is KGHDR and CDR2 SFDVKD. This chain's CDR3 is CATASTANTGELFF. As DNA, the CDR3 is TGTGCCACCGCAAGCACGGCGAACACCGGGGAGCTGTTTTTT.

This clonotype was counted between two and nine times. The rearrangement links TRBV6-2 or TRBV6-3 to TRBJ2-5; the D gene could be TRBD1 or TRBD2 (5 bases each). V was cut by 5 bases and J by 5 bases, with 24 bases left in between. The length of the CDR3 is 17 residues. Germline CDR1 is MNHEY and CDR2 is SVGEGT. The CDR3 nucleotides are TGTGCCAGCAGTCCATCCGGGACCCCCCTTGCTAGCGAGACCCAGTACTTC. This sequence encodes CASSPSGTPLASETQYF.

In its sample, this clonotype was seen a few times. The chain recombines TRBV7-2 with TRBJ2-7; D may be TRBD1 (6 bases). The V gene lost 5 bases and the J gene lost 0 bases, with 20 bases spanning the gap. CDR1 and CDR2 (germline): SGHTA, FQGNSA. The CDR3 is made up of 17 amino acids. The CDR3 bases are TGTGCCAGCAGCCCCGTCGGGACGGGACAAAGCTCCTACGAGCAGTACTTC. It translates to CASSPVGTGQSSYEQYF. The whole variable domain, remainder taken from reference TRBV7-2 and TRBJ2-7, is GAGVSQSPSNKVTEKGKDVELRCDPISGHTALYWYRQSLGQGLEFLIYFQGNSAPDKSGLPSDRFSAERTGGSVSTLTIQRTQQEDSAVYLCASSPVGTGQSSYEQYFGPGTRLTVT.

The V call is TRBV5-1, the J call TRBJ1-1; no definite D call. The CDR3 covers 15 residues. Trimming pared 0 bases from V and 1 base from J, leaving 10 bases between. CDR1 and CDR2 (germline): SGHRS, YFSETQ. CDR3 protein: CASSLGAVRNTEAFF. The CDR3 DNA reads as TGCGCCAGCAGCTTGGGGGCAGTGAGGAACACTGAAGCTTTCTTT.

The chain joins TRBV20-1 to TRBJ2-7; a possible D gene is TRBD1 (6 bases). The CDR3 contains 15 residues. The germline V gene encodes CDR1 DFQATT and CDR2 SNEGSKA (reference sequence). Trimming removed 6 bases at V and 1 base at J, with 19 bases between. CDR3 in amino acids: CSAKEGGRWSYEQYF. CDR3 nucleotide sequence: TGCAGTGCAAAGGAAGGGGGAAGGTGGTCCTACGAGCAGTACTTC.

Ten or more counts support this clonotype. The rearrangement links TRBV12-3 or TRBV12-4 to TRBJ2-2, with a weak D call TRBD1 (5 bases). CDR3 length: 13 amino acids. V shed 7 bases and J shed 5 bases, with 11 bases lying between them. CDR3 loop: CASMLQGTGELFF. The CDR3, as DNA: TGTGCCAGCATGTTGCAGGGAACCGGGGAGCTGTTTTTT.

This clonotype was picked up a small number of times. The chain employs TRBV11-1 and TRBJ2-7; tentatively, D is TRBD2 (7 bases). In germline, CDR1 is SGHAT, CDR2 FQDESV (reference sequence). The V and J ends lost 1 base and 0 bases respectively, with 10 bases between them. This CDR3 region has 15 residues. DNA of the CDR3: TGTGCCAGCAGCTTAGAGGGGGGGACCTCCTACGAGCAGTACTTC. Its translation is CASSLEGGTSYEQYF.

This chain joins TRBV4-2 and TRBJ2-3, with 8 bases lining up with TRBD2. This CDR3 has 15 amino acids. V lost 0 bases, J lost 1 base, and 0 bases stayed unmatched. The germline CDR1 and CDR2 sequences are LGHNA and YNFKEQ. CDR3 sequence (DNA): TGTGCCAGCAGCCAAGAAGCGGGAGGCACAGATACGCAGTATTTT. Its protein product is CASSQEAGGTDTQYF.

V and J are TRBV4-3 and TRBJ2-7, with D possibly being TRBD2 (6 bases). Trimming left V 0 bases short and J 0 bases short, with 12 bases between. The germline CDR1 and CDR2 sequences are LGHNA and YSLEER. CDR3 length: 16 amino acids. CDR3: CASSQDSSSGSYEQYF. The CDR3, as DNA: TGCGCCAGCAGCCAAGATAGTAGTAGCGGCTCCTACGAGCAGTACTTC.